This T cell receptor (beta chain) was profiled in a study of high-grade serous ovarian cancer treatment subgroups. Study overall: Mean per sample: around 13,000 reads, thousands of unique TCR beta rearrangements.

CDR1 is SGHRS, CDR2 YFSETQ, per germline. The CDR3 spans 15 residues. The V end lost 0 bases, the J end lost 4 bases, and 13 bases lay between the germline ends. Repertoires were generated with immunoSEQ multiplex PCR, while TCRdb's copy carries only in-frame clones and drops some. The repertoire holds a few thousand clones, with 65% to 85% as singletons. Tumor samples were taken before definitive surgery or chemotherapy. The specimen sequenced was tumor tissue. V is TRBV5-1 and J is TRBJ2-5; D possibly matches TRBD1 or TRBD2 (6 bases each). The receptor's source is a human donor with high-grade serous ovarian cancer. Here the CDR3 reads CASSLDGTGAETQYF. The DNA of the CDR3 is TGCGCCAGCAGCTTGGATGGGACGGGGGCAGAGACCCAGTACTTC.